A selection of T cell receptor beta chains follows, all from one sample in a study of blood T cell repertoires in COVID-19. TCRdb's copy holds only in-frame clones and misses some; the assay was immunoSEQ multiplex PCR. The table shows around 72,000 clones, with 70% to 90% occurring only once. The sequencing sample was made of peripheral blood. The origin of the receptors is a woman in her 70s with acute or convalescent COVID-19. The CDR3 runs from the conserved cysteine through the conserved F or W. Fields, in order: CDR3 protein, CDR3 DNA, clone size, J gene, D gene, V gene. A D gene is named only where the DNA matches it firmly. Size is omitted from some rows. Given values are once, few, many or a class for expanded clones.

CASSLSRETQYF TGTGCCAGCAGCCTCTCGAGGGAGACCCAGTACTTC once TRBJ2-5 . TRBV7-2
CASSEGGGGDGYTF TGTGCCAGCAGTGAAGGAGGGGGGGGTGATGGCTACACCTTC once TRBJ1-2 . TRBV6-1
CATSRGETYEQYF TGTGCCACCAGCAGAGGAGAAACCTACGAGCAGTACTTC . TRBJ2-7 . TRBV15
CASSINRQGATEAFF TGTGCCAGCAGTATAAATAGACAGGGGGCCACTGAAGCTTTCTTT . TRBJ1-1 TRBD1 TRBV27
CAWLGQFNSPLHF TGTGCCTGGTTGGGACAGTTTAATTCACCCCTCCACTTT . TRBJ1-6 TRBD1 TRBV30
CASSLDGNQPQHF TGCGCCAGCAGCTTGGACGGGAATCAGCCCCAGCATTTT . TRBJ1-5 . TRBV5-1
CASSEDPGGYGYTF TGTGCCAGCAGTGAAGACCCAGGGGGCTATGGCTACACCTTC . TRBJ1-2 TRBD1 TRBV6-1
CASSEAGQGTSPLHF TGTGCCAGCAGTGAGGCAGGACAGGGTACTTCACCCCTCCACTTT . TRBJ1-6 TRBD1 TRBV2
CASSSGGGPEQFF TGTGCCAGCAGTTCGGGGGGCGGGCCTGAGCAGTTCTTC . TRBJ2-1 . TRBV5-4
CASSYSGPSYEQYF TGTGCCAGCAGTTACAGCGGGCCCTCCTACGAGCAGTACTTC . TRBJ2-7 . TRBV27
CASSHRQLGLPTF TGTGCCAGCAGCCACCGACAACTGGGCCTACCCACCTTC . TRBJ1-2 . TRBV14
CASSRQGGMNTEAFF TGTGCCAGCAGCCGACAGGGGGGGATGAACACTGAAGCTTTCTTT . TRBJ1-1 TRBD1 TRBV3-1/TRBV3-2
CASSRTSGQHNEQFF TGTGCCAGCAGCCGGACTAGCGGACAACACAATGAGCAGTTCTTC . TRBJ2-1 TRBD2 TRBV5-4
CATSEKTSLNQPQHF TGTGCCACCAGTGAGAAGACAAGTCTCAATCAGCCCCAGCATTTT . TRBJ1-5 . TRBV24-1
CATSRFTSFEQYF TGTGCCACCAGCAGATTTACTAGTTTCGAGCAGTACTTC . TRBJ2-7 . TRBV15
CASSIEGQDPQETQYF TGTGCCAGTAGTATAGAGGGACAGGACCCTCAAGAGACCCAGTACTTC . TRBJ2-5 TRBD1 TRBV19
CASSYWRTSANEQFF TGTGCCAGCAGTTACTGGCGGACTAGCGCCAATGAGCAGTTCTTC . TRBJ2-1 TRBD2 TRBV6-2/TRBV6-3
CASSSPGTGLEAFF TGTGCCAGCAGCTCCCCCGGGACAGGGCTTGAAGCTTTCTTT once TRBJ1-1 TRBD1 TRBV7-2
CASSRGRGNTGELFF TGTGCCAGCAGTAGGGGAAGGGGGAACACCGGGGAGCTGTTTTTT . TRBJ2-2 . TRBV6-5
CASSWYSGRYNEQFF TGTGCCAGCAGCTGGTATAGCGGGAGATACAATGAGCAGTTCTTC . TRBJ2-1 TRBD2 TRBV5-8
CASSPSAADTQYF TGTGCCAGCAGCCCCAGCGCCGCAGATACGCAGTATTTT . TRBJ2-3 . TRBV11-1
CASSQEVTGTYRTGELFF TGTGCCAGCAGCCAAGAAGTGACCGGGACATATAGGACCGGGGAGCTGTTTTTT . TRBJ2-2 . TRBV3-1/TRBV3-2
CASSSGLEETQYF TGTGCCAGCAGCTCGGGACTAGAAGAGACCCAGTACTTC . TRBJ2-5 TRBD2 TRBV7-3
CASAGVNTEAFF TGTGCCAGCGCAGGGGTGAACACTGAAGCTTTCTTT . TRBJ1-1 . TRBV3-1/TRBV3-2
CSAEVMGQVYNEQFF TGCAGCGCAGAGGTAATGGGACAGGTCTACAATGAGCAGTTCTTC . TRBJ2-1 TRBD1 TRBV29-1
CASSLTSPGSGNTIYF TGTGCCAGCAGTTTAACCTCCCCCGGCTCTGGAAACACCATATATTTT . TRBJ1-3 . TRBV27
CASSFSRPREFSYEQYF TGTGCCAGCAGCTTTAGCCGCCCCAGGGAATTTTCCTACGAGCAGTACTTC . TRBJ2-7 . TRBV13
CASSPRQGKTQYF TGTGCCAGCAGTCCCCGACAGGGAAAGACCCAGTACTTC . TRBJ2-5 TRBD1 TRBV27
CASSLRQAGNQPQHF TGTGCCAGCAGCTTACGTCAGGCGGGGAATCAGCCCCAGCATTTT . TRBJ1-5 . TRBV5-6
CASSYDRGEYEQYF TGTGCCAGCAGTTACGACAGGGGGGAATACGAGCAGTACTTC once TRBJ2-7 TRBD1 TRBV7-3
CAWSSAGGLEQYF TGTGCCTGGAGTTCGGCGGGAGGGCTCGAGCAGTACTTC . TRBJ2-7 TRBD2 TRBV30
CAWEQGYEQYF TGTGCCTGGGAACAGGGCTACGAGCAGTACTTC . TRBJ2-7 . TRBV30
CASRAGTGGAYGYTF TGTGCCAGCAGAGCCGGGACAGGGGGCGCTTATGGCTACACCTTC . TRBJ1-2 TRBD1 TRBV7-2
CAISESGQGGKTEAFF TGTGCCATCAGTGAGTCGGGACAGGGGGGGAAGACTGAAGCTTTCTTT . TRBJ1-1 TRBD1 TRBV10-3
CASSLGQNYGYTF TGTGCCAGCAGTTTAGGACAGAACTATGGCTACACCTTC . TRBJ1-2 . TRBV28
CASSWGIGGLPAEAFF TGTGCCAGCAGCTGGGGGATAGGGGGTCTCCCGGCTGAAGCTTTCTTT . TRBJ1-1 . TRBV11-2
CASTGQSFNSPLHF TGTGCCAGTACCGGACAGAGTTTTAATTCACCCCTCCACTTT . TRBJ1-6 . TRBV19
CASSTGDSPLHF TGTGCCAGCAGTACAGGGGATTCACCCCTCCACTTT . TRBJ1-6 TRBD1 TRBV2
CAWNTARRVEQYF TGTGCCTGGAACACGGCGAGGAGGGTCGAGCAGTACTTC few TRBJ2-7 . TRBV30
CASSIWTGGNQPQHF TGTGCCAGTAGTATCTGGACAGGAGGCAATCAGCCCCAGCATTTT . TRBJ1-5 TRBD1 TRBV19
CASRSQQGNSPLHF TGCGCCAGCAGATCACAACAGGGGAATTCACCCCTCCACTTT . TRBJ1-6 TRBD1 TRBV5-1
CASSSDRNNQPQHF TGTGCCAGTAGTTCTGACAGGAACAATCAGCCCCAGCATTTT . TRBJ1-5 . TRBV19
CASSPPGHSSGNTIYF TGTGCCAGCTCACCACCGGGACACTCCTCTGGAAACACCATATATTTT once TRBJ1-3 . TRBV18
CASSLGQARTLNTEAFF TGTGCCAGCAGTTTGGGACAGGCCAGGACCTTGAACACTGAAGCTTTCTTT once TRBJ1-1 TRBD1 TRBV28
CASSLTGNSNQPQHF TGCGCCAGCAGCTTAACCGGGAATAGCAATCAGCCCCAGCATTTT . TRBJ1-5 . TRBV5-1